These 22 T cell receptor beta chains originate from one sample sequenced in a study of cytomegalovirus exposure and HLA in healthy donors. PCR involved 60 Vbeta and 13 Jbeta primers. Assay: immunoSEQ multiplex PCR; the TCRdb copy retains only in-frame clones and omits some. The data contain around 97,000 clones, around 81% of them singletons. The sequenced material came from PBMCs. The receptors shown here come from a man aged 35 to 55 in good health and CMV-seropositive.

The J gene is TRBJ1-1, the V gene TRBV6-5, with 7 bases lining up with TRBD1. The CDR3 runs to 15 residues. Germline V gene lookup returns CDR1 MNHEY and CDR2 SVGAGI. Trimming at V came to 2 bases and at J to 3 bases, leaving 6 bases not matched to a gene. The CDR3 region is CASSYGTAYHTEAFF. CDR3 DNA sequence: TGTGCCAGCAGTTACGGGACAGCCTACCACACTGAAGCTTTCTTT.

V gene TRBV19 combines with J gene TRBJ1-3; D ambiguous. Germline V CDR1 and CDR2: LNHDA, SQIVND (reference sequence). V lost 1 base, J lost 0 bases, and 13 bases lay in between. This CDR3 has 17 residues. The CDR3 loop reads CASSIGSGFGSGNTIYF. The CDR3 coding sequence is TGTGCCAGTAGTATAGGCTCGGGGTTCGGCTCTGGAAACACCATATATTTT.

The chain is built from TRBV5-1 and TRBJ2-2, with no clear D. V was cut by 1 base and J by 0 bases, with 10 bases left in between. Per the germline V gene, CDR1 is SGHRS and CDR2 is YFSETQ. The CDR3 extends over 16 amino acids. The CDR3 sequence: CASSLTRSANTGELFF. CDR3 coding DNA: TGCGCCAGCAGCTTGACGAGATCCGCGAACACCGGGGAGCTGTTTTTT.

On this clone: At one of its ends the junction is not consistent with the germline gene, which may arise from a read error. CDR3 bases: TGTGCCAGCAGCTTAGTGGACAGGGCGAACACTGAAGTTTTCTTT. The encoded protein is CASSLVDRANTEVFF. The chain recombines TRBV11-2 with TRBJ1-1, with TRBD1 matching over 8 bases. The CDR3 loop spans 15 amino acids. The germline V gene encodes CDR1 SGHAT and CDR2 FQNNGV.

This chain links TRBV10-1 with TRBJ2-2, with TRBD2 matching over 11 bases. After removal of 2 bases from V and 4 bases from J, the junction contained 6 bases not matched to a gene. Per the germline V gene, CDR1 is WNHNN and CDR2 is SYGVQD (reference sequence). The CDR3 is 17 residues long. In DNA, the CDR3 is TGCGCCAGCAGTGAGGGGCTAGCGGGAGGACTCACCGGGGAGCTGTTTTTT. Translated: CASSEGLAGGLTGELFF.

Only a few counts were recorded for this clone. The CDR3 spells CASRPQGASGNTIYF. The CDR3 DNA sequence: TGTGCCAGCAGACCACAGGGGGCAAGTGGAAACACCATATATTTT. The genes are TRBV6-1 and TRBJ1-3; TRBD1 aligns across 9 bases. The CDR3 sequence is 15 residues long. J lost 3 bases, V lost 6 bases, and 6 bases had no gene match. Per germline, CDR1 MNHNS and CDR2 SASEGT.

The chain is built from TRBV6-5 and TRBJ2-7; the D is unclear. CDR1 and CDR2 (germline): MNHEY, SVGAGI. This CDR3 comprises 13 residues. The V gene lost 5 bases and the J gene lost 3 bases, with 11 bases spanning the gap. The CDR3 loop reads CASSENPLYEQYF. DNA for the CDR3: TGTGCCAGCAGTGAGAACCCTCTCTACGAGCAGTACTTC.

V and J are TRBV19 and TRBJ2-7, with 11 bases identical to TRBD2. Per the germline V gene, CDR1 is LNHDA and CDR2 is SQIVND (reference sequence). The ends lost 9 bases at V and 4 bases at J; junction bases unmatched: 5. The CDR3 runs to 13 residues. CDR3 sequence (DNA): TGTGCCAGCCGGACTAGCGGGTCTTACGAGCAGTACTTC. This encodes CASRTSGSYEQYF.

The chain recombines TRBV15 with TRBJ1-1; TRBD1 matches 10 bases. This CDR3 is built from 15 residues. Germline CDR1 reads LNHNV; CDR2 reads YYDKDF (reference sequence). J was trimmed by 3 bases and V by 0 bases; bases with no gene match: 1. CDR3 sequence: CATSREDRGDTEAFF. CDR3 DNA: TGTGCCACCAGCAGAGAGGACAGGGGGGACACTGAAGCTTTCTTT.

Concerning this clone itself: The same CDR3 is also encoded by other DNA sequences in this sample. The rearrangement joins TRBV28 to TRBJ1-2; 7 nucleotides match TRBD1. After removal of 3 bases from V and 2 bases from J, the junction contained 0 bases not matched to a gene. The CDR3 runs 13 residues. Germline assignment: CDR1 MDHEN and CDR2 SYDVKM. CDR3 loop: CASSLTGNYGYTF. CDR3 in DNA: TGTGCCAGCAGTTTGACAGGGAACTATGGCTACACCTTC.

The chain employs TRBV6-1 and TRBJ1-2; maybe TRBD1 (6 bases). V shed 7 bases and J shed 9 bases, with 18 bases lying between them. Per the germline V gene, CDR1 is MNHNS and CDR2 is SASEGT. The CDR3 loop spans 13 amino acids. The DNA of the CDR3 is TGTGCCAGCAATAAGGAGAACAGGGCTCGCTACACCTTC. Its translation is CASNKENRARYTF.

This chain connects TRBV18 to TRBJ2-3; TRBD1 matches at 10 bases. Germline assignment: CDR1 KGHSH and CDR2 LQKENI. This CDR3 comprises 16 residues. The V and J ends lost 4 bases and 2 bases, in that order; junction bases with no gene match: 6. CDR3 protein: CASSQDRGRSTDTQYF. The CDR3, as DNA: TGTGCCAGCTCACAAGACAGGGGGCGTTCCACAGATACGCAGTATTTT.

J is TRBJ2-7 and V is TRBV28; D gene uncertain. Germline assignment: CDR1 MDHEN and CDR2 SYDVKM. Between the trimmed V and J ends, which lost 2 bases and 0 bases, there was a span of 8 bases. CDR3 length: 14 amino acids. As DNA, the CDR3 is TGTGCCAGCAGTTTAAGGCGGAACTCCTACGAGCAGTACTTC. This translates into CASSLRRNSYEQYF.

The rearrangement links TRBV6-5 to TRBJ1-3; D is possibly TRBD1 (6 bases). The CDR3 is 14 amino acids. Trimming stripped 5 bases from V and 1 base from J, with 9 bases between. Germline V CDR1 and CDR2: MNHEY, SVGAGI. The CDR3 nucleotides are TGTGCCAGCAGTACAGGGTTATCTGGAAACACCATATATTTT. It specifies CASSTGLSGNTIYF.

The chain links TRBV5-1 to TRBJ2-1, with D hard to call. The CDR3 sequence is 15 residues long. Trimming removed 3 bases from V and 0 bases from J, with 10 bases in between. The germline V gene encodes CDR1 SGHRS and CDR2 YFSETQ. CDR3 bases: TGCGCCAGCAGCTCAAGCGTCCGCTCCTACAATGAGCAGTTCTTC. This sequence encodes CASSSSVRSYNEQFF.

The chain uses TRBV4-1 and TRBJ1-1; D perhaps matches TRBD1 (6 bases). The CDR3 length is 15 residues. Germline loops: CDR1 MGHRA, CDR2 YSYEKL. V was trimmed by 4 bases and J by 0 bases, leaving 12 bases between them. CDR3 in amino acids: CASSRDTGLNTEAFF. In DNA, the CDR3 is TGCGCCAGCAGCCGAGATACAGGGCTGAACACTGAAGCTTTCTTT.

The chain combines TRBV7-9 with TRBJ1-2; tentatively, D is TRBD1 (6 bases). Germline CDR1 reads SEHNR; CDR2 reads FQNEAQ (reference sequence). V gave up 5 bases and J gave up 2 bases, with 18 bases separating them. The CDR3 is 16 residues long. The CDR3 spells CASSQFQGQYNYGYTF. CDR3 coding DNA: TGTGCCAGCAGCCAATTCCAGGGGCAGTACAACTATGGCTACACCTTC.

CDR3 loop: CASSLDQGRTDEQFF. CDR3 DNA sequence: TGTGCCAGCAGCTTAGATCAGGGTAGGACGGATGAGCAGTTCTTC. V usage is TRBV11-3 and J usage is TRBJ2-1; maybe TRBD1 (5 bases). Germline V gene data show CDR1 as SGHNT and CDR2 as YENEEA. The CDR3 is 15 residues long. V was pared by 0 bases and J by 8 bases, with 14 bases between.

The chain carries TRBV10-2 and TRBJ1-4, with 8 bases matching TRBD1. The CDR3 extends over 15 amino acids. V was clipped by 6 bases and J by 4 bases; unmatched bases: 7. Germline V gene lookup returns CDR1 WSHSY and CDR2 SAAADI. CDR3 DNA: TGCGCCAGCAGGCGGACAGGGTTTAGTAATGAAAAACTGTTTTTT. It yields the protein CASRRTGFSNEKLFF.

V is TRBV5-1 and J is TRBJ2-1; 8 bases match TRBD2. The length of the CDR3 is 16 residues. The V segment lost 4 bases and the J segment 8 bases; nucleotides outside the gene matches: 14. CDR1 SGHRS and CDR2 YFSETQ come from the germline V gene. The CDR3 region is CASSVVGAGVVHEQFF. In DNA, the CDR3 is TGCGCCAGCAGCGTCGTGGGAGCGGGGGTCGTCCATGAGCAGTTCTTC.

The genes are TRBV29-1 and TRBJ2-4; a weak D match, TRBD1 (7 bases). The V end lost 7 bases, the J end lost 1 base, and 11 bases lay between the germline ends. This CDR3 comprises 13 residues. Germline CDR1 SQVTM, CDR2 ANQGSEA. CDR3 protein: CSAAGGAKNIQYF. As DNA, the CDR3 is TGCAGCGCCGCAGGGGGGGCCAAAAACATTCAGTACTTC.

This clone was seen only once. The chain carries TRBV29-1 and TRBJ2-1; TRBD2 matches at 10 bases. V lost 3 bases, J lost 7 bases, and 3 bases stayed unmatched. The CDR3 covers 13 residues. Germline values: CDR1 SQVTM, CDR2 ANQGSEA. CDR3 amino acids: CSVDVLAGNEQFF. CDR3 nucleotide sequence: TGCAGCGTTGATGTACTAGCGGGGAATGAGCAGTTCTTC.